The 31 T cell receptor beta chains listed next were all sequenced from one sample in a study of CD8 T cells in ankylosing spondylitis (dated by TCRdb to 2016 to 2017). Study-level results and caveats: A TCR beta motif of several highly homologous amino acid variants appeared characteristic of blood from ankylosing spondylitis patients.

The library came from 5' RACE. The sequencer listed for this sample is Illumina HiSeq 2500. TCRdb's own reprocessing of the public reads used fastp at Q25 and MiXCR and kept productive beta chains. Duplicate CDR3 protein sequences are folded into a single record with the most common DNA and genes. This sample gives 700,000 or so distinct CDR3 sequences in total; around 19% of them show up just once. Clones ranked in the top ten supply around 19% of the sample. No cognate antigen is known for these TCRs. Sequenced: blood, either unsorted or a sorted T cell fraction (not recorded which). The receptors derive from a male donor with ankylosing spondylitis.

This clonotype was detected only a few times. The chain employs TRBV7-6 and TRBJ2-3; 11 positions match TRBD2. Germline-derived CDR1 and CDR2 are SGHVS and FNYEAQ. Trimming took 2 bases from V and 1 from J; bases not matched to a gene: 11. The CDR3 covers 19 residues. The CDR3 reads CASSLYSSGGYTGTDTQYF. The CDR3 coding sequence is TGTGCCAGCAGCTTATACTCTAGCGGGGGGTATACTGGCACAGATACGCAGTATTTT.

The chain couples TRBV7-6 to TRBJ2-7, with TRBD2 as a possible D gene (5 bases). Trimming took 0 bases from V and 0 from J, leaving 12 bases between them. This CDR3 contains 16 residues. CDR1 and CDR2 from the germline V gene are SGHVS and FNYEAQ. CDR3 coding DNA: TGTGCCAGCAGCTTAGCGGTGGGAGCAGGCTCCTACGAGCAGTACTTC. Amino acids: CASSLAVGAGSYEQYF. Drawing the rest from reference TRBV7-6 and TRBJ2-7, the complete variable domain is GAGVSQSPRYKVTKRGQDVALRCDPISGHVSLYWYRQALGQGPEFLTYFNYEAQQDKSGLPNDRFSAERPEGSISTLTIQRTEQRDSAMYRCASSLAVGAGSYEQYFGPGTRLTVT.

The V and J genes are TRBV7-9 and TRBJ1-1; weak D call: TRBD1 (5 bases). The CDR3 is 14 residues long. Germline V gene sequence: CDR1 SEHNR, CDR2 FQNEAQ (reference sequence). Between the trimmed V and J ends, which lost 5 bases and 5 bases, there was a span of 15 bases. Written as DNA, the CDR3 is TGTGCCAGCAGCCGTCGGGGGGTACGGACTGAAGCTTTCTTT. Its protein is CASSRRGVRTEAFF.

This chain joins TRBV5-6 and TRBJ2-1; 10 bases line up with TRBD1. Unmatched junction bases numbered 4, after V lost 0 bases and J lost 10 bases. Per germline, CDR1 SGHDT and CDR2 YYEEEE. This CDR3 region has 14 residues. CDR3 nucleotides: TGTGCCAGCAGCTTGGGCGACAGGGGGCAGGAGCAGTTCTTC. Encoded protein: CASSLGDRGQEQFF.

This clonotype has ten or more counts. The chain is built from TRBV18 and TRBJ2-2; no definite D call. CDR1 is KGHSH and CDR2 is LQKENI in the germline V gene. V was shortened by 8 bases and J by 0 bases, with 4 bases between the two germline ends. This CDR3 spans 12 amino acids. The CDR3 DNA is TGTGCCAGCAGCCCGAACACCGGGGAGCTGTTTTTT. Translation: CASSPNTGELFF.

The J gene is TRBJ2-3, the V gene TRBV7-9, with D unresolved. This CDR3 region has 17 residues. CDR1 and CDR2 (germline): SEHNR, FQNEAQ (reference sequence). V lost 5 bases to trimming and J lost 4 bases, with 22 bases between them. CDR3 loop: CASSPLPTPRGADTQYF. The CDR3 DNA reads TGTGCCAGCAGCCCCCTCCCCACCCCGAGAGGTGCAGATACGCAGTATTTT.

In this sample, this clonotype turned up a few times. V usage is TRBV7-9 and J usage is TRBJ1-1; no definite D call. Germline V gene sequence: CDR1 SEHNR, CDR2 FQNEAQ (reference sequence). V dropped 5 bases and J dropped 0 bases, with 13 bases sitting between them. The CDR3 has 15 amino acids. The CDR3 region has the DNA TGTGCCAGCAGCCCAGAGGTGGGCTTGAACACTGAAGCTTTCTTT. Amino acid sequence: CASSPEVGLNTEAFF. The variable domain in full, completed from reference TRBV7-9 and TRBJ1-1, reads DTGVSQNPRHKITKRGQNVTFRCDPISEHNRLYWYRQTLGQGPEFLTYFQNEAQLEKSRLLSDRFSAERPKGSFSTLEIQRTEQGDSAMYLCASSPEVGLNTEAFFGQGTRLTVV.

This clonotype was picked up a small number of times. The chain is built from TRBV20-1 and TRBJ2-7; D perhaps matches TRBD2 (5 bases). The germline V and J ends were trimmed by 5 bases and 0 bases, with 11 bases remaining between them. The CDR3 is 13 residues long. Germline V gene sequence: CDR1 DFQATT, CDR2 SNEGSKA (reference sequence). As DNA, the CDR3 is TGCAGTGCTGAGGACGGGATCTCCTACGAGCAGTACTTC. Residues: CSAEDGISYEQYF.

The V gene is TRBV29-1, the J gene TRBJ2-2; 8 bases fit TRBD1. The CDR3 consists of 15 residues. V shed 4 bases and J 6 bases; nucleotides not matched to a gene: 10. Looked up from germline, CDR1 is SQVTM and CDR2 is ANQGSEA. CDR3: CSVVGQGASAGELFF. In DNA form, the CDR3 reads TGCAGCGTTGTTGGGCAGGGGGCTTCGGCCGGGGAGCTGTTTTTT.

The chain couples TRBV28 to TRBJ2-7, with no clear D. Trimming took 2 bases from V and 3 from J, leaving 11 bases between them. Germline values: CDR1 MDHEN, CDR2 SYDVKM. CDR3 length equals 14 residues. The DNA for the CDR3 is TGTGCCAGCAGTTTAAGCTACAGCCTCTACGAGCAGTACTTC. Protein: CASSLSYSLYEQYF.

In this sample, this clonotype turned up many times. This chain joins TRBV5-1 and TRBJ2-1, with 14 bases fitting TRBD2. The junction had 9 bases not matched to a gene; V was cut back by 1 base and J by 9 bases. From germline, CDR1 is SGHRS and CDR2 YFSETQ. This CDR3 is 17 amino acids long. DNA of the CDR3: TGCGCCAGCAGCTTGACTGGGACTAGCGGGAGAGGCGGTGAGCAGTTCTTC. Translation: CASSLTGTSGRGGEQFF.

The genes are TRBV5-5 and TRBJ2-7, with a weak D call TRBD2 (6 bases). This CDR3 has 15 amino acids. Germline lookup yields CDR1 SGHKS and CDR2 YYEKEE (reference sequence). Trimming stripped 4 bases from V and 3 bases from J, with 17 bases between. Here the CDR3 reads CASSARVGDFYEQYF. In DNA, the CDR3 is TGTGCCAGCAGCGCCAGGGTTGGGGACTTCTACGAGCAGTACTTC.

This clonotype was counted many times. The gene calls are TRBV12-3 or TRBV12-4 and TRBJ2-7; D not resolved. The CDR3 loop spans 12 amino acids. The V end lost 5 bases, the J end lost 2 bases, and 7 bases lay between the germline ends. CDR3 in DNA: TGTGCCAGCAGTCTTTACACCTACGAGCAGTACTTC. Translating gives CASSLYTYEQYF.

The chain recombines TRBV6-1 with TRBJ1-5, with D unresolved. Deletions cut 5 bases from V and 7 bases from J, with 18 bases between. This CDR3 is built from 15 residues. Germline V gene sequence: CDR1 MNHNS, CDR2 SASEGT. The CDR3 protein is CASSPFSGAAQPQHF. The CDR3 bases are TGTGCCAGCAGTCCGTTCTCGGGCGCTGCCCAGCCCCAGCATTTT.

The CDR3 spells CASSWYKGMGQPQHF. CDR3 DNA: TGTGCCAGCAGTTGGTACAAGGGTATGGGCCAGCCCCAGCATTTT. The chain links TRBV12-3 or TRBV12-4 to TRBJ1-5, with unresolved D. Trimming removed 4 bases from V and 7 bases from J, with 17 bases in between. The CDR3 sequence is 15 residues long.

This clonotype was picked up a small number of times. The chain links TRBV28 to TRBJ2-1; TRBD2 agrees at 7 bases. Trimming at V came to 6 bases and at J to 12 bases, leaving 14 bases not matched to a gene. The CDR3 totals 14 residues. Germline V gene data show CDR1 as MDHEN and CDR2 as SYDVKM. The CDR3 protein is CASSPAGTTDRQFF. DNA for the CDR3: TGTGCCAGCAGCCCGGCCGGGACTACGGACCGGCAGTTCTTC.

The chain couples TRBV14 to TRBJ1-2; D might be TRBD1 (5 bases). The germline CDR1 and CDR2 sequences are SGHDN and FVKESK. V was cut by 2 bases and J by 2 bases, with 6 bases left in between. The CDR3 is made up of 13 amino acids. The CDR3 sequence is CASSQQGNYGYTF. CDR3 bases: TGTGCCAGCAGCCAACAGGGAAACTATGGCTACACCTTC.

Many counts were recorded for this clonotype. CDR3 sequence (DNA): TGCGCCAGCAGCTTGGGACAGCCCACAGATACGCAGTATTTT. It translates to CASSLGQPTDTQYF. The V and J genes are TRBV5-1 and TRBJ2-3; D perhaps matches TRBD1 (5 bases). This CDR3 has 14 amino acids. Germline CDR1 reads SGHRS; CDR2 reads YFSETQ. V lost 0 bases and J 2 bases, leaving 7 bases between the germline ends.

The chain joins TRBV6-5 to TRBJ2-7; the D call may be TRBD1 or TRBD2 (5 bases each). V was trimmed by 2 bases and J by 7 bases, leaving 12 bases between them. Germline values: CDR1 MNHEY, CDR2 SVGAGI. CDR3 length equals 13 residues. The CDR3 DNA reads TGTGCCAGCAGTTACAGTTGGGGGAATGAGCAGTACTTC. Translated: CASSYSWGNEQYF.

This clonotype was seen a few times. This chain connects TRBV11-2 to TRBJ1-6, with D unclear. This CDR3 is built from 16 residues. Germline V gene data show CDR1 as SGHAT and CDR2 as FQNNGV. V was clipped by 1 base and J by 10 bases, with 17 bases between them. This CDR3 reads CASSLVRSGLRSPLHF. Written as DNA, the CDR3 is TGTGCCAGCAGCTTAGTCAGGTCCGGGTTACGATCACCCCTCCACTTT.

This clonotype occurred a few times. The V and J genes are TRBV12-3 or TRBV12-4 and TRBJ1-1; 7 bases match TRBD1. After removal of 6 bases from V and 4 bases from J, the junction contained 8 bases not matched to a gene. CDR3 length equals 14 residues. CDR3 residues: CASRRQGSGTEAFF. CDR3 sequence (DNA): TGTGCCAGCAGGAGACAGGGTTCGGGCACTGAAGCTTTCTTT.

This clonotype showed up many times. This chain links TRBV6-5 with TRBJ1-1; D remains unclear. The V and J ends lost 0 bases and 2 bases respectively, with 10 bases between them. The germline V gene encodes CDR1 MNHEY and CDR2 SVGAGI. This CDR3 is built from 15 residues. CDR3 sequence reads: CASSYSTGRNTEAFF. Written as DNA, the CDR3 is TGTGCCAGCAGTTACTCGACCGGGCGTAACACTGAAGCTTTCTTT.

The gene calls are TRBV18 and TRBJ2-1, with D perhaps matching TRBD2 (6 bases). The germline V gene encodes CDR1 KGHSH and CDR2 LQKENI. V was clipped by 0 bases and J by 6 bases, with 12 bases between them. The CDR3 totals 15 residues. CDR3 in amino acids: CASSPPRQTSNEQFF. DNA of the CDR3: TGTGCCAGCTCACCACCGAGGCAGACTAGCAATGAGCAGTTCTTC.

This rearrangement joins TRBV11-1 to TRBJ2-4; TRBD1 is a possible D gene (6 bases). Per the germline V gene, CDR1 is SGHAT and CDR2 is FQDESV (reference sequence). The CDR3 contains 21 residues. V lost 2 bases, J lost 1 base, and 27 bases lay in between. This CDR3 reads CASSLSPSGTRGRWAKNIQYF. DNA for the CDR3: TGTGCCAGCAGCTTAAGCCCCTCGGGGACAAGGGGTCGGTGGGCCAAAAACATTCAGTACTTC. The variable domain in full, with the rest retrieved from reference TRBV11-1 and TRBJ2-4, is EAEVAQSPRYKITEKSQAVAFWCDPISGHATLYWYRQILGQGPELLVQFQDESVVDDSQLPKDRFSAERLKGVDSTLKIQPAELGDSAMYLCASSLSPSGTRGRWAKNIQYFGAGTRLSVL.

The rearrangement joins TRBV6-1 to TRBJ2-7; TRBD2 agrees at 10 bases. V lost 6 bases and J lost 0; bases outside the gene matches: 5. The CDR3 totals 15 residues. CDR1 is MNHNS and CDR2 is SASEGT in the germline V gene. The DNA of the CDR3 is TGTGCCAGCAGCCGGACTAGCGGAGACTCCTACGAGCAGTACTTC. Translation: CASSRTSGDSYEQYF.

This clonotype was seen repeatedly, ten times or more. CDR3 sequence reads: CASSLLGTNTEAFF. Here the CDR3 DNA reads TGTGCCAGCAGCTTATTAGGCACGAACACTGAAGCTTTCTTT. The rearrangement joins TRBV7-2 to TRBJ1-1; D remains ambiguous. Trimming removed 2 bases at V and 1 base at J, with 8 bases between. This CDR3 has 14 amino acids. Germline-derived CDR1 and CDR2 are SGHTA and FQGNSA.

This clonotype was counted between two and nine times. The chain joins TRBV12-3 or TRBV12-4 to TRBJ1-1; perhaps TRBD1 as D (5 bases). V lost 6 bases, J lost 0 bases, and 17 bases lay in between. The CDR3 runs 16 residues. CDR3 DNA: TGTGCCAGCAGGGGGGGTAGCTGGTTTCTGAACACTGAAGCTTTCTTT. This encodes CASRGGSWFLNTEAFF.

The rearrangement links TRBV11-2 to TRBJ1-1; TRBD1 agrees at 11 bases. There are 16 residues in the CDR3. Germline V gene sequence: CDR1 SGHAT, CDR2 FQNNGV. After removal of 5 bases from V and 4 bases from J, the junction contained 9 bases not matched to a gene. This CDR3 reads CASSLGTGGTGTEAFF. CDR3 coding DNA: TGTGCCAGCAGCCTCGGGACAGGGGGGACGGGCACTGAAGCTTTCTTT.

The J gene is TRBJ2-3, the V gene TRBV7-2; D is perhaps TRBD1 or TRBD2 (5 bases each). The V gene lost 5 bases and the J gene lost 3 bases, with 21 bases spanning the gap. Germline V gives CDR1 SGHTA, CDR2 FQGNSA. The CDR3 runs 17 residues. The CDR3 loop reads CASSQEDYQWGTDTQYF. In DNA, the CDR3 is TGTGCCAGCAGCCAAGAAGACTATCAATGGGGGACAGATACGCAGTATTTT. Using reference TRBV7-2 and TRBJ2-3 for the parts outside the CDR3, the full variable domain is GAGVSQSPSNKVTEKGKDVELRCDPISGHTALYWYRQSLGQGLEFLIYFQGNSAPDKSGLPSDRFSAERTGGSVSTLTIQRTQQEDSAVYLCASSQEDYQWGTDTQYFGPGTRLTVL.

This clonotype was picked up a small number of times. The V call is TRBV4-1, the J call TRBJ1-1; TRBD1 matches at 9 bases. CDR3 size: 16 residues. Losses at the gene ends were 2 bases for V and 5 bases for J; bases not matched to a gene: 9. The germline gives CDR1 MGHRA, CDR2 YSYEKL. In nucleotides, the CDR3 is TGCGCCAGCAGCCAAAATCCGGGACAGGGCTTTACTGAAGCTTTCTTT. Translation gives CASSQNPGQGFTEAFF.

This rearrangement joins TRBV13 to TRBJ2-5; D tentatively reads TRBD1 or TRBD2 (6 bases each). The germline V gene has CDR1 PRHDT and CDR2 FYEKMQ (reference sequence). With 5 bases removed from V and 7 bases from J, the gap between germline ends came to 14 bases. The CDR3 has 13 amino acids. CDR3 bases: TGTGCCAGCAGCACCCGGAGGGGGGTGACCCAGTACTTC. Its protein is CASSTRRGVTQYF. Full variable domain (missing parts from reference TRBV13 and TRBJ2-5): AAGVIQSPRHLIKEKRETATLKCYPIPRHDTVYWYQQGPGQDPQFLISFYEKMQSDKGSIPDRFSAQQFSDYHSELNMSSLELGDSALYFCASSTRRGVTQYFGPGTRLLVL.